These T cell receptor beta chains were read from a single sample in a study of blood T cell repertoires in COVID-19. The data were produced by immunoSEQ multiplex PCR, yet TCRdb's version contains in-frame clones alone and is incomplete. The repertoire holds around 140,000 clones, with around 90% as singletons. Sequencing was performed on peripheral blood. The receptor source for this set is a human donor with COVID-19, enrolled during active disease. The donor label of this sample is uncertain. Both conserved end residues are part of each CDR3. Fields, in order: V gene, clone size, J gene, D gene, CDR3 DNA, CDR3 protein. A D gene is named only where the DNA matches it firmly. The size of a clone is reported for some rows only, either as once, few or many, or as a class for expanded clones.

>TRBV13|-|TRBJ1-3|-
TGTGCCAGCAGCTTCAACAGGCCGGTAAACACCATATATTTT
CASSFNRPVNTIYF
>TRBV15|-|TRBJ2-5|TRBD2
TGTGCCACCAGCAGCTCACGGGGGGGGGCAGAGACCCAGTACTTC
CATSSSRGGAETQYF
>TRBV6-5|-|TRBJ2-1|TRBD1
TGTGCCAGCAGGAAAACAGGGGATGAGCAGTTCTTC
CASRKTGDEQFF
>TRBV19|-|TRBJ1-2|-
TGTGCCAGTAGTATAGATCTCGACAGGTATGGCTACACCTTC
CASSIDLDRYGYTF
>TRBV19|-|TRBJ1-4|-
TGTGCCAGTAGTATAACAGGGCCCAATGAAAAACTGTTTTTT
CASSITGPNEKLFF
>TRBV5-6|-|TRBJ1-2|TRBD1
TGTGCCAGCAGCTTGTTGGGACAGGTCCTCGTAGGCTACACCTTC
CASSLLGQVLVGYTF
>TRBV6-6|-|TRBJ1-6|-
TGTGCCAGCAGTCCCGGGGAGGGGCGAGCCTATAATTCACCCCTCCACTTT
CASSPGEGRAYNSPLHF
>TRBV7-9|few|TRBJ2-3|-
TGTGCCAGCAGCTTAGCGACCCTTCAGGGCCGAGATACGCAGTATTTT
CASSLATLQGRDTQYF
>TRBV10-3|-|TRBJ1-1|-
TGTGCCATCAGTTTCACCAGGGATTACACTGAAGCTTTCTTT
CAISFTRDYTEAFF
>TRBV18|-|TRBJ1-1|-
TGTGCCAGCTCACCACGGCAGGAGGGGACTGAAGCTTTCTTT
CASSPRQEGTEAFF
>TRBV5-1|-|TRBJ2-5|-
TGCGCCAGCAGCTTGGATATCGGCGGCTTACAAGAGACCCAGTACTTC
CASSLDIGGLQETQYF
>TRBV5-1|few|TRBJ1-1|-
TGCGCCAGCAGCTTGGACGGAGTCACTGAAGCTTTCTTT
CASSLDGVTEAFF
>TRBV6-1|-|TRBJ1-6|-
TGTGCCAGCAGTGAAGCGTCAGATTCACCCCTCCACTTT
CASSEASDSPLHF
>TRBV5-1|-|TRBJ2-1|-
TGCGCCAGCAGCTCCTATAATAACAATGAGCAGTTCTTC
CASSSYNNNEQFF
>TRBV6-5|few|TRBJ1-6|-
TGTGCCAGCAGTTACTCGGCAGGGCCTAATTCACCCCTCCACTTT
CASSYSAGPNSPLHF
>TRBV5-6|-|TRBJ2-7|-
TGTGCCAGCAGCTTGACTCAGGTTGAGCAGTACTTC
CASSLTQVEQYF